The present T cell receptor beta chain was sequenced within a study of cytomegalovirus exposure and HLA in healthy donors. On the study more broadly: Caucasian-associated ancestry cluster membership applied to 75% to 85% of several hundred genotyped donors.

Note on this clone: Its specificity is unknown.

PCR amplification relied on 60 Vbeta primers (plus 13 Jbeta primers). Using immunoSEQ multiplex PCR, the repertoire was profiled, and TCRdb retains in-frame clones only, with some absent. The sample shows fewer than 100,000 clones, roughly 78% of them seen only once. Germline loops: CDR1 SGHDT, CDR2 YYEEEE. The CDR3 totals 12 residues. The trim removed 4 bases at V and 9 bases at J, leaving 4 bases unmatched. Study findings and constraints: In a later analysis, donors in an Asian-associated ancestry cluster reportedly had fewer N-insertions in productive TCRs than the cohort mean. Later, TCR association rates were found to vary by HLA locus, highest for DRB1 and lowest for HLA-C.

The clonotype originates from a woman aged 60-75 years in good health and CMV-seronegative. J is TRBJ1-5 and V is TRBV5-6, with 7 bases matching TRBD1. The sample comprised PBMCs. The CDR3 reads CASSEGGRPQHF. The CDR3 DNA follows: TGTGCCAGCAGCGAAGGGGGCCGGCCCCAGCATTTT.